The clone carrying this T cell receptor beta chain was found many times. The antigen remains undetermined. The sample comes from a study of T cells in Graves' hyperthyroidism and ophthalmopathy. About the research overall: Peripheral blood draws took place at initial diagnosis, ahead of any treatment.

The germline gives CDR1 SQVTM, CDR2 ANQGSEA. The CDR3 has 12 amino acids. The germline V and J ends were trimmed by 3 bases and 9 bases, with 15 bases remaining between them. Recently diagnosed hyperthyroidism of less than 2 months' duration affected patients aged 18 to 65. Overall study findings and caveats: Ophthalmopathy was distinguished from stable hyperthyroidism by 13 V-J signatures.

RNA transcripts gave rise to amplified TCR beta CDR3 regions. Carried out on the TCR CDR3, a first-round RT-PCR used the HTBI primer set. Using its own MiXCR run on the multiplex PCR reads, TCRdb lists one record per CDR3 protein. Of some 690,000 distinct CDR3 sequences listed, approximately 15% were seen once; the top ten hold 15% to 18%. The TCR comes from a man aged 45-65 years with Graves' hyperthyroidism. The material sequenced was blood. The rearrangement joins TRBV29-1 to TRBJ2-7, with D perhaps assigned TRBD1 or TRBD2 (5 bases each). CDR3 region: CSVDRAPRGQYF. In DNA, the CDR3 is TGCAGCGTTGACAGGGCCCCCCGGGGGCAGTACTTC.